This T cell receptor beta chain originates from a study of OX40 agonist ivuxolimab in advanced cancers. This CDR3 comprises 14 residues. The V and J ends lost 3 bases and 2 bases respectively, with 10 bases between them. Germline CDR1 reads SGHTA; CDR2 reads FQGNSA. TCRdb's table, derived via immunoSEQ multiplex PCR, lists solely in-frame clones and lacks some. The sample lists about 59,000 clones, approximately 82% occurring once. The TCR sequence derives from an adult with an advanced solid tumor such as melanoma, head and neck, liver or kidney cancer. The sample here was CD4+ or CD8+ T cells sorted from blood, taken in a trial of the OX40 agonist ivuxolimab. This chain connects TRBV7-2 to TRBJ2-5; D is tentatively TRBD1 or TRBD2 (5 bases each). The CDR3 loop reads CASSFGAGQETQYF. For the CDR3, the DNA is TGTGCCAGCAGCTTTGGGGCGGGTCAAGAGACCCAGTACTTC.